The next 11 T cell receptor beta chains were all read from a single sample in a study of cytomegalovirus exposure and HLA in healthy donors. Both 60 Vbeta primers and 13 Jbeta primers went into the PCR. TCRdb's table, derived via immunoSEQ multiplex PCR, lists solely in-frame clones and lacks some. The sample holds some 130,000 clones; over 70% are singletons and the top ten take approximately 1.5%. The sample comprised PBMCs. Receptors originate from a woman younger than 30 in good health and CMV-seronegative.

The chain couples TRBV6-1 to TRBJ1-5, with TRBD1 matching over 9 bases. This CDR3 region has 16 residues. V lost 0 bases to trimming and J lost 6 bases; unmatched junction nucleotides: 6. Germline V gene sequence: CDR1 MNHNS, CDR2 SASEGT. CDR3 coding DNA: TGTGCCAGCAGTGAAGCGCGGGACAGGGTAGGTCAGCCCCAGCATTTT. This sequence encodes CASSEARDRVGQPQHF.

The chain uses TRBV7-9 and TRBJ2-2, with D perhaps TRBD2 (6 bases). V lost 2 bases and J 7 bases, leaving 17 bases between the germline ends. CDR3 length: 16 amino acids. Germline CDR1 reads SEHNR; CDR2 reads FQNEAQ (reference sequence). The CDR3 coding sequence is TGTGCCAGCAGCTTATTAAGCGGGTGGACCGGCGGGGAGCTGTTTTTT. Its protein product is CASSLLSGWTGGELFF.

The chain employs TRBV19 and TRBJ2-1, with 13 bases lining up with TRBD2. Unmatched junction bases numbered 15, after V lost 6 bases and J lost 7 bases. Germline CDR1 reads LNHDA; CDR2 reads SQIVND (reference sequence). This CDR3 contains 18 residues. The CDR3 DNA sequence: TGTGCCAGTAGAAAGATGACCGGGACTAGCGGGATTCGGAATGAGCAGTTCTTC. This sequence encodes CASRKMTGTSGIRNEQFF.

The chain employs TRBV27 and TRBJ2-7; 11 bases map to TRBD1. The J segment lost 3 bases and the V segment lost 5 bases, leaving 15 bases of the junction unmatched. This CDR3 comprises 18 residues. CDR1 and CDR2 (germline): MNHEY, SMNVEV (reference sequence). The chain's CDR3 is CASSPVPTPGTGGYEQYF. In nucleotides, the CDR3 is TGTGCCAGCAGTCCCGTCCCCACCCCGGGGACAGGGGGCTACGAGCAGTACTTC.

This chain uses TRBV5-1 with TRBJ2-7, with D perhaps matching TRBD1 (6 bases). This CDR3 is 14 amino acids long. Germline lookup yields CDR1 SGHRS and CDR2 YFSETQ. V lost 7 bases, J lost 6 bases, and 20 bases lay in between. CDR3 bases: TGCGCCAGCGGACCCGGGACACGGGCTGGCGAGCAGTACTTC. This sequence encodes CASGPGTRAGEQYF.

The chain links TRBV29-1 to TRBJ1-2; the D is unclear. The V end was cut by 2 bases, the J end by 8 bases, with 15 bases between. The length of the CDR3 is 13 residues. The germline CDR1 and CDR2 sequences are SQVTM and ANQGSEA. This chain's CDR3 is CSVERGPPGGYTF. DNA for the CDR3: TGCAGCGTTGAACGAGGGCCCCCCGGGGGCTACACCTTC.

V is TRBV7-9 and J is TRBJ2-1; no definite D call. Germline V lookup: CDR1 SEHNR, CDR2 FQNEAQ (reference sequence). The V end lost 2 bases, the J end lost 5 bases, and 10 bases lay between the germline ends. The CDR3 is made up of 14 amino acids. CDR3 nucleotides: TGTGCCAGCAGCTTATTTGCGGTAAACAATGAGCAGTTCTTC. It translates to CASSLFAVNNEQFF. Using reference TRBV7-9 and TRBJ2-1 for the parts outside the CDR3, the full variable domain is DTGVSQNPRHKITKRGQNVTFRCDPISEHNRLYWYRQTLGQGPEFLTYFQNEAQLEKSRLLSDRFSAERPKGSFSTLEIQRTEQGDSAMYLCASSLFAVNNEQFFGPGTRLTVL.

The chain combines TRBV5-1 with TRBJ1-1, with D perhaps TRBD1 (5 bases). The germline V and J ends were trimmed by 4 bases and 1 base, with 11 bases remaining between them. This CDR3 spans 14 amino acids. CDR1 SGHRS and CDR2 YFSETQ come from the germline V gene. CDR3 nucleotide sequence: TGCGCCAGCAGCCCCTTTGACAGGAACACTGAAGCTTTCTTT. Protein product: CASSPFDRNTEAFF.

This CDR3 is CASSLNPGLEVREQYF. DNA for the CDR3: TGTGCCAGCAGTTTAAATCCAGGGCTAGAAGTTCGCGAGCAGTACTTC. The chain employs TRBV27 and TRBJ2-7; D is perhaps TRBD1 (5 bases). Germline loops: CDR1 MNHEY, CDR2 SMNVEV (reference sequence). V was trimmed by 2 bases and J by 6 bases, leaving 20 bases between them. This CDR3 contains 16 residues.

The rearrangement uses TRBV7-9 and TRBJ1-1; a possible D gene is TRBD1 (5 bases). Trimming left V 3 bases short and J 4 bases short, with 9 bases between. In germline, CDR1 is SEHNR, CDR2 FQNEAQ (reference sequence). This CDR3 is 13 amino acids long. CDR3 DNA sequence: TGTGCCAGCAGCTTCGAGCAGGGCACTGAAGCTTTCTTT. Its protein product is CASSFEQGTEAFF.

The chain combines TRBV25-1 with TRBJ1-1, with D uncertain. CDR3 length equals 14 residues. V was pared by 4 bases and J by 3 bases, with 12 bases between. In germline, CDR1 is MGHDK, CDR2 SYGVNS. The CDR3 coding sequence is TGTGCCAGCAGTGGGGCAGGATCCTACACTGAAGCTTTCTTT. Protein product: CASSGAGSYTEAFF.